This T cell receptor beta chain was sequenced in a study of blood T cells in healthy people across ages. The overall study: Per two T cells, about one barcoded beta molecule was captured through template switching.

Germline lookup yields CDR1 SGHRS and CDR2 YFSETQ. The CDR3 consists of 14 residues. A second PCR of 7 to 11 cycles used a sample-barcoded 5' primer and a J-beta primer mix. Via MiXCR, TCRdb re-called the 5' RACE reads, giving one row per CDR3 protein. This sample has 850,000 to 1,000,000 distinct CDR3 sequences; roughly 48% occur once, and the top ten carry about an eighth. Details on this clonotype: At one end the junction does not follow the germline gene, possibly because of a read error.

The V call is TRBV5-1, the J call TRBJ2-5; D uncertain. The receptor was isolated from a young man in good health. The sequenced sample consisted of blood. In DNA form, the CDR3 reads TGTGCCAGCAGCCTCCGACACCCAGGAGAGACCCAGTACTTC. Its protein is CASSLRHPGETQYF.